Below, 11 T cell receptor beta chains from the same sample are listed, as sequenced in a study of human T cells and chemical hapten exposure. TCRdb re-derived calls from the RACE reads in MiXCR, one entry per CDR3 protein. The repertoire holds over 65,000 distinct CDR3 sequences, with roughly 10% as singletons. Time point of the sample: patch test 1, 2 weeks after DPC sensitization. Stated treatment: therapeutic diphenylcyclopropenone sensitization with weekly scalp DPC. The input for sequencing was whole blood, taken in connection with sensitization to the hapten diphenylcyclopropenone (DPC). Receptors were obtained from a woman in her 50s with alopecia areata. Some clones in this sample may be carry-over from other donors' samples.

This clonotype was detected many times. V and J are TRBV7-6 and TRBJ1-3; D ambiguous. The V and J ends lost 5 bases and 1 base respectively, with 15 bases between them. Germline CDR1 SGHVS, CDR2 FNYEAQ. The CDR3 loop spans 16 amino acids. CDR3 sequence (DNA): TGTGCCAGCAGCCCCCGTGATGCCAGGTCTGGAAACACCATATATTTT. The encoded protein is CASSPRDARSGNTIYF.

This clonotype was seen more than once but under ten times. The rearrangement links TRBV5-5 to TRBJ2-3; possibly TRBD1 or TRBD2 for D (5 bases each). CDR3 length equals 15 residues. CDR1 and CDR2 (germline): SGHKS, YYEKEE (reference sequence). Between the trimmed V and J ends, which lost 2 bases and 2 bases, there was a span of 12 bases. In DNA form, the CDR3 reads TGTGCCAGCAGCTTCTGGGACGGGATCACAGATACGCAGTATTTT. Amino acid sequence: CASSFWDGITDTQYF.

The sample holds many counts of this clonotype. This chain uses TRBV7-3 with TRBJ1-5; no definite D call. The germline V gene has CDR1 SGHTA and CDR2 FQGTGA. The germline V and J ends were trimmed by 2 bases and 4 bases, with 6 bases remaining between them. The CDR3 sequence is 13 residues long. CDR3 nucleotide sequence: TGTGCCAGCAGCTTAGGTCCGAATCAGCCCCAGCATTTT. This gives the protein CASSLGPNQPQHF.

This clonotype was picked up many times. The CDR3 reads CSVVVRSNQPQHF. In nucleotides, the CDR3 is TGCAGCGTTGTTGTCAGAAGCAATCAGCCCCAGCATTTT. The rearrangement joins TRBV29-1 to TRBJ1-5; unclear D gene. Germline assignment: CDR1 SQVTM and CDR2 ANQGSEA. This CDR3 spans 13 amino acids. With 4 bases removed from V and 1 base from J, the gap between germline ends came to 8 bases.

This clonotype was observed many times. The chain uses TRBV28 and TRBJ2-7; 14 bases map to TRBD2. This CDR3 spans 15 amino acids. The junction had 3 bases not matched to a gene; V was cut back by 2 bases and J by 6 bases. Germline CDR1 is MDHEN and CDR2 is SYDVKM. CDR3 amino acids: CASSLGTSGSREQYF. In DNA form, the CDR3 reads TGTGCCAGCAGTTTAGGGACTAGCGGGAGTCGCGAGCAGTACTTC.

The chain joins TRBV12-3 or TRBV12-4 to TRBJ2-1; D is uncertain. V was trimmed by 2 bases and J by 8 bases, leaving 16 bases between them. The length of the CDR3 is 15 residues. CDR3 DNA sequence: TGTGCCAGCAGTTTATTGGTATCCCATCCCGATGAGCAGTTCTTC. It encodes CASSLLVSHPDEQFF.

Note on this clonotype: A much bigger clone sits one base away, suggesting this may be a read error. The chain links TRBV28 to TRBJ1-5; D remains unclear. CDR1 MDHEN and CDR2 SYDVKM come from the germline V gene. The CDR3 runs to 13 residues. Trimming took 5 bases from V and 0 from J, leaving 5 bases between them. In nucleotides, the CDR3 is TGTGCCAGCAGTGGTTTTAGCAATCAGCCCCAGCATTTT. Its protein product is CASSGFSNQPQHF.

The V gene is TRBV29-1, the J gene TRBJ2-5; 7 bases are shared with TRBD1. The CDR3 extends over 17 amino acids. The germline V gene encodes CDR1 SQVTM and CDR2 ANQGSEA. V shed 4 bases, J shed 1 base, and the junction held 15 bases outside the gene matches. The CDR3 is CSVVPRGQGLFQETQYF. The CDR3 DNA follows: TGCAGCGTTGTTCCAAGGGGGCAGGGTTTATTCCAAGAGACCCAGTACTTC.

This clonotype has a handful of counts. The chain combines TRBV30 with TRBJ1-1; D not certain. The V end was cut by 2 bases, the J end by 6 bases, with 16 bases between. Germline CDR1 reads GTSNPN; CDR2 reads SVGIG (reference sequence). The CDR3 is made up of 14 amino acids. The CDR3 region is CAWSTDATYPEAFF. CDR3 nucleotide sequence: TGTGCCTGGAGTACGGACGCCACGTACCCTGAAGCTTTCTTT.

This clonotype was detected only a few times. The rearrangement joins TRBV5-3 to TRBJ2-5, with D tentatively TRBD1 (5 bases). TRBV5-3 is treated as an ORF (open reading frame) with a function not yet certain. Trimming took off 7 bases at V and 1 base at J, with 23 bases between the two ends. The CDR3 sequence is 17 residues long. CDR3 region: CARSSPRWTPIQETQYF. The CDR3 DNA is TGTGCCAGATCCTCACCTCGATGGACACCGATCCAAGAGACCCAGTACTTC.

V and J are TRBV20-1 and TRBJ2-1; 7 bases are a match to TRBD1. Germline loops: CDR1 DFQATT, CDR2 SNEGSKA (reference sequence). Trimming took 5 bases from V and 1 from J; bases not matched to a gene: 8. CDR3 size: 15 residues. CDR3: CSAYIQGRSYNEQFF. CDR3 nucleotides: TGCAGTGCTTACATACAGGGGAGATCCTACAATGAGCAGTTCTTC.